At least ten counts were recorded for the clone carrying this T cell receptor (beta chain). The antigen is unknown. This entry is derived from a study of T cells after yellow fever vaccination. For the study at large: Fractions low in cell number were prepared with SMART-Seq v4 Ultra Low Input. Findings and caveats of the study: Clones from primary vaccination mostly reappeared after the booster (around 96% CD4, roughly 87% CD8). There was a possibility that FACS-sorted repertoires contained abundant clonotypes contaminating from the bulk population.

The V gene's germline CDR1 is SGHDT and CDR2 YYEEEE. This CDR3 has 15 residues. V was trimmed by 0 bases and J by 0 bases, leaving 9 bases between them. TCR cDNA, made by 5'RACE template switching, carried an added universal primer site and UMIs. TCRdb re-derived calls from the 5' RACE reads in MiXCR, one entry per CDR3 protein. The top ten clones hold roughly 19% of a sample with fewer than 350,000 distinct CDR3 sequences, 3.5% to 4.5% of them seen once. The sequence was collected from a man between 18 and 29 years old who received the YFV17D yellow fever vaccine. J is TRBJ1-2 and V is TRBV5-6, with TRBD1 as a possible D gene (6 bases). The specimen was PBMCs, collected 15 days after the yellow fever booster vaccination. The DNA for the CDR3 is TGTGCCAGCAGCTTGGGACAGGAACCTAACTATGGCTACACCTTC. Protein sequence: CASSLGQEPNYGYTF.